One sample yielded the 9 T cell receptor beta chains listed below, sequenced in a study of cytomegalovirus exposure and HLA in healthy donors. PCR used 60 Vbeta primers and 13 Jbeta primers. Assay: immunoSEQ multiplex PCR; the TCRdb copy retains only in-frame clones and omits some. The data show around 160,000 clones, about two thirds seen once. The sequenced sample consisted of PBMCs. Receptor source: a woman between 18 and 29 years old in good health and CMV-seropositive.

This chain joins TRBV27 and TRBJ1-3; D may be TRBD1 (5 bases). The CDR3 is made up of 17 amino acids. V lost 3 bases, J lost 2 bases, and 17 bases lay in between. CDR1 MNHEY and CDR2 SMNVEV come from the germline V gene (reference sequence). CDR3 sequence reads: CASSLSAGGLAGNTIYF. In DNA, the CDR3 is TGTGCCAGCAGTTTGAGTGCCGGGGGGTTAGCTGGAAACACCATATATTTT.

This clone was detected a few times. The chain links TRBV30 to TRBJ2-5, with no clear D. Germline loops: CDR1 GTSNPN, CDR2 SVGIG (reference sequence). Trimming shortened V by 0 bases and J by 4 bases, and 6 bases separated the two germline ends. The CDR3 has 12 residues. The CDR3 bases are TGTGCCTGGAGTGTACAAAGAGAGACCCAGTACTTC. Translated: CAWSVQRETQYF.

The rearrangement uses TRBV27 and TRBJ2-3, with a tentative D call TRBD2 (6 bases). Germline V gene data show CDR1 as MNHEY and CDR2 as SMNVEV (reference sequence). This CDR3 is built from 14 residues. V was cut by 4 bases and J by 0 bases, with 8 bases left in between. The CDR3 DNA is TGTGCCAGCAGTTCAGGGACTAGCACAGATACGCAGTATTTT. Residues: CASSSGTSTDTQYF.

This chain links TRBV7-3 with TRBJ1-5; D unclear. V was cut by 2 bases and J by 5 bases, with 7 bases left in between. Germline loops: CDR1 SGHTA, CDR2 FQGTGA. This CDR3 comprises 13 residues. CDR3 coding DNA: TGTGCCAGCAGCTTATCGGGAGATCAGCCCCAGCATTTT. The encoded protein is CASSLSGDQPQHF.

This chain uses TRBV7-3 with TRBJ2-5, with 7 bases matching TRBD2. The germline V gene encodes CDR1 SGHTA and CDR2 FQGTGA. With V trimmed by 6 bases and J by 7 bases, 8 bases remained unmatched. This CDR3 has 13 amino acids. Written as DNA, the CDR3 is TGTGCCAGCAGTTCTAGCGGTGCGGGGACCCAGTACTTC. Its translation is CASSSSGAGTQYF.

This clone has a handful of counts. This rearrangement joins TRBV7-8 to TRBJ1-3; 9 bases agree with TRBD1. Looked up from germline, CDR1 is SGHVS and CDR2 is FQNEAQ. V lost 6 bases and J lost 1; bases outside the gene matches: 4. This CDR3 region has 15 residues. CDR3 loop: CASRSGTGSGNTIYF. The CDR3 nucleotides are TGTGCCAGCAGATCCGGGACAGGGTCTGGAAACACCATATATTTT.

As DNA, the CDR3 is TGTGCCAGCAGCACGAGAGGGACAGGGTTAGGAGGTGAAAAACTGTTTTTT. Protein sequence: CASSTRGTGLGGEKLFF. V usage is TRBV7-9 and J usage is TRBJ1-4, with 9 bases that match TRBD1. Germline lookup yields CDR1 SEHNR and CDR2 FQNEAQ (reference sequence). This CDR3 is built from 17 residues. The trim removed 5 bases at V and 7 bases at J, leaving 14 bases unmatched.

DNA of the CDR3: TGCAGCGTTGCTGCCGGACAGGGTCATGGCTACACCTTC. Amino acid sequence: CSVAAGQGHGYTF. The chain combines TRBV29-1 with TRBJ1-2; 8 nucleotides match TRBD1. With V trimmed by 4 bases and J by 6 bases, 7 bases remained unmatched. CDR1 SQVTM and CDR2 ANQGSEA come from the germline V gene. The CDR3 spans 13 residues.

The V gene is TRBV12-5, the J gene TRBJ1-6; 7 bases line up with TRBD1. Germline lookup yields CDR1 LGHNT and CDR2 FRNRAP. After removal of 1 base from V and 4 bases from J, the junction contained 16 bases not matched to a gene. The CDR3 has 20 amino acids. The CDR3 loop is CASGLGCHGQEPIYNSPLHF. The CDR3 DNA is TGTGCTAGTGGTTTGGGCTGCCATGGACAGGAACCAATTTATAATTCACCCCTCCACTTT.